The 3 T cell receptor beta chains below come from one sample, sequenced in a study of T cell clonality in common variable immunodeficiency. These receptors lack a known antigen. Study-wide results and caveats: Common variable immunodeficiency TCR beta sequences reportedly had fewer deletions and N-nucleotide insertions.

The data were produced by immunoSEQ multiplex PCR, yet TCRdb's version contains in-frame clones alone and is incomplete. The sample yields approximately 26,000 clones, without any singletons. Sequencing was performed on peripheral blood mononuclear cells. These receptors originate from a human donor with common variable immunodeficiency.

This clone occurred a few times. The read stops 3 residues short of the end of the CDR3; the missing end is completed from the germline J gene. The chain couples TRBV7-3 to TRBJ2-2; possible D gene TRBD1, 5 bases. The CDR3 loop spans 13 amino acids. Trimming pared 4 bases from V and 4 bases from J, leaving 7 bases between. Germline V lookup: CDR1 SGHTA, CDR2 FQGTGA. The part of the CDR3 DNA that was read is TGTGCCAGCAGCTATGACAGCACCGGGGAG. Amino acid sequence: CASSYDSTGE. The whole CDR3 is CASSYDSTGELFF.

A note on this clone: Coverage ceases 3 residues before the CDR3 finishes, and the germline J gene fills in the end. The V call is TRBV20-1, the J call TRBJ2-1; 8 bases line up with TRBD1. V gave up 2 bases and J gave up 2 bases; unmatched junction bases: 2. This CDR3 is 14 amino acids long. Germline-derived CDR1 and CDR2 are DFQATT and SNEGSKA (reference sequence). The CDR3 here is CSARQGAAYNEQFF. Partial CDR3 DNA: TGCAGTGCTAGACAGGGGGCGGCCTACAATGAG.

The sample holds many counts of this clone. The sequence runs out 3 residues before the end of the CDR3; the remainder is reconstructed from the germline J gene. The gene calls are TRBV18 and TRBJ2-7; 8 nucleotides match TRBD1. Per germline, CDR1 KGHSH and CDR2 LQKENI. V lost 3 bases, J lost 6 bases, and 7 bases stayed unmatched. The CDR3 length is 14 residues. The CDR3 protein is CASSPSGQGSEQYF. The sequenced part of the CDR3 DNA is TGTGCCAGCTCACCTTCAGGACAGGGTAGCGAG.